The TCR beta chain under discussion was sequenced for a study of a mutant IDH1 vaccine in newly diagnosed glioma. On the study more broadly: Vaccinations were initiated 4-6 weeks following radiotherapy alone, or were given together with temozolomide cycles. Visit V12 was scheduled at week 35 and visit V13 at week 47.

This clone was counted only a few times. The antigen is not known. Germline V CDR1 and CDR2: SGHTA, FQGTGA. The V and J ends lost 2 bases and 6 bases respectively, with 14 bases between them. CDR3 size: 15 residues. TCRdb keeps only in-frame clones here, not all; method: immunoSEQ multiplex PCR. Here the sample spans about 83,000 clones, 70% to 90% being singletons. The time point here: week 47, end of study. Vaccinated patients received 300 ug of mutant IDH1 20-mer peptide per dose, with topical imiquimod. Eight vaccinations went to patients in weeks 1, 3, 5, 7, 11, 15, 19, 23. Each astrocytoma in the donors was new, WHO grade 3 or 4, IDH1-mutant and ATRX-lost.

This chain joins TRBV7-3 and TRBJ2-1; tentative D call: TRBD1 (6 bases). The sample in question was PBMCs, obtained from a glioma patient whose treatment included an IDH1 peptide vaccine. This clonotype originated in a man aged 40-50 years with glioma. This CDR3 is CASSLGKRGTNEQFF. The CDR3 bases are TGTGCCAGCAGCTTAGGCAAGAGGGGGACCAATGAGCAGTTCTTC.